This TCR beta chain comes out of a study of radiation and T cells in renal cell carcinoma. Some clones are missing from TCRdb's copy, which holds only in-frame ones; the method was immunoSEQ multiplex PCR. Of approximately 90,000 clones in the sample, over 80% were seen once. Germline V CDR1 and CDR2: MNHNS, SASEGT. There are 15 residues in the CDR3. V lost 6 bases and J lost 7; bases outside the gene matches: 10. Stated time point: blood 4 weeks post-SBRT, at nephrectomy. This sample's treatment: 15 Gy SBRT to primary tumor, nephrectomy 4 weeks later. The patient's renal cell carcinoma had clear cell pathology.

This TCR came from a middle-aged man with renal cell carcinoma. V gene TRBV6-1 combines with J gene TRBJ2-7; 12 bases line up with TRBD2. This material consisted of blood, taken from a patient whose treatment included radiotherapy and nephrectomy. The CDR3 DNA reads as TGTGCCAGCAGGGGACTAGCGGGTATCGGCGTTGAGCAGTACTTC. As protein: CASRGLAGIGVEQYF.